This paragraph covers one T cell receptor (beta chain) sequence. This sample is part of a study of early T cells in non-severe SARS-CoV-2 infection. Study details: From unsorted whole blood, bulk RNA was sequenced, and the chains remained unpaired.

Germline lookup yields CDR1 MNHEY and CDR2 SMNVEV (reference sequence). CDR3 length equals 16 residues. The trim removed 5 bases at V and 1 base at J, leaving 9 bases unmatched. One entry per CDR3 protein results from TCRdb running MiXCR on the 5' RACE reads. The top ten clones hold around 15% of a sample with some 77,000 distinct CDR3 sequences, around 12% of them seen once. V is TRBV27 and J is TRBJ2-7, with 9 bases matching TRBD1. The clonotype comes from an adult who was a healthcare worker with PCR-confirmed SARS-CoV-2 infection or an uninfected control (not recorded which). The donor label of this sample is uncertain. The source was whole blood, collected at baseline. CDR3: CASSTTGQGLSYEQYF. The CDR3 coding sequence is TGTGCCAGCAGTACCACCGGACAGGGGCTTTCCTACGAGCAGTACTTC.